This entry is about one T cell receptor (beta chain). No antigen is known for it. The data are from a study of CD8 T cells in ankylosing spondylitis. Study-level results: In ankylosing spondylitis patients, matched synovial fluid reportedly showed significant enrichment of disease-linked clones. One TCR beta motif, made up of seven to nine highly homologous variants, appeared characteristic of ankylosing spondylitis blood.

TCRdb used MiXCR to reprocess the 5' RACE reads, holding one entry per CDR3 protein. The sample contains under 300,000 distinct CDR3 sequences, more than 15% of which appear only once. Germline CDR1 and CDR2: ENHRY and SYGVKD. After removal of 10 bases from V and 3 bases from J, the junction contained 6 bases not matched to a gene. The CDR3 has 12 residues. The specimen was blood, either unsorted or a sorted T cell fraction (not recorded which). The sequence derives from a male donor with ankylosing spondylitis or in good health (not recorded which). The J gene is TRBJ2-7, the V gene TRBV10-3, with 7 bases aligning to TRBD1. This chain's CDR3 is CATTDRFYEQYF. As DNA, the CDR3 is TGTGCCACCACGGACAGGTTCTACGAGCAGTACTTC.